This T cell receptor (beta chain) was identified during a study of Ad26.COV2.S vaccination and SARS-CoV-2 variants. Study-wide findings and caveats: Vaccinated individuals (as opposed to placebo recipients) had higher spike-specific TCR breadth. Vaccinees and placebo recipients showed similar non-spike TCR breadth.

Clones were read by immunoSEQ multiplex PCR, and TCRdb kept only the in-frame ones, dropping some. The profile shows around 300,000 clones, 75% to 90% of them singletons. On this clone: Its antigen is still unknown.

This CDR3 region has 15 residues. V was pared by 5 bases and J by 8 bases, with 12 bases of the junction left unmatched. Germline values: CDR1 SGHTA, CDR2 FQGNSA. Sample treatment: around 19 received Ad26.COV2.S at low or high dose, single or two shots; about 5 received placebo; per-sample allocation not given. Samples were taken on day 63 after the first vaccine or placebo injection. The receptor was derived from a person between 18 and 65 years old who received the Ad26.COV2.S COVID-19 vaccine or a placebo. The J gene is TRBJ1-3, the V gene TRBV7-2; 7 bases fit TRBD1. This material consisted of peripheral blood, taken in a trial of Ad26.COV2.S vaccine versus placebo. In DNA, the CDR3 is TGTGCCAGCAGCATACCCCGGGACAGCTTAGACACCATATATTTT. Protein product: CASSIPRDSLDTIYF. The full variable domain, with the rest looked up from reference TRBV7-2 and TRBJ1-3, is GAGVSQSPSNKVTEKGKDVELRCDPISGHTALYWYRQSLGQGLEFLIYFQGNSAPDKSGLPSDRFSAERTGGSVSTLTIQRTQQEDSAVYLCASSIPRDSLDTIYFGEGSWLTVV.